This TCR beta chain was retrieved from a study of shared clonotypes between healthy human individuals. Assay used: immunoSEQ multiplex PCR; TCRdb lists only in-frame clones, some missing. Of about 2.1 million clones in the sample, around 95% are singletons; the top ten hold over 1.5%. The CDR3 has 15 amino acids. Germline loops: CDR1 SGHRS, CDR2 YFSETQ. Trimming stripped 5 bases from V and 4 bases from J, with 15 bases between. Study-level findings and limits: Sequencing depth was predicted to influence how clonotypes are shared among donors.

Naive CD8 populations comprised CD45RO-negative cells positively selected for CCR7, excluding terminally differentiated effector memory CD45RA+ cells. Notes on this clone: The antigen remains unidentified.

The chain has TRBV5-1 and TRBJ2-2, with D possibly matching TRBD2 (6 bases). Specimen: naive CD8+ T cells from PBMCs. The clonotype was recovered from a man aged 18 to 35 in good health. Some clones in this sample may be carry-over from other donors' samples. The CDR3 reads CASSFGPAGTGELFF. Written as DNA, the CDR3 is TGCGCCAGCAGTTTCGGACCAGCGGGCACCGGGGAGCTGTTTTTT.